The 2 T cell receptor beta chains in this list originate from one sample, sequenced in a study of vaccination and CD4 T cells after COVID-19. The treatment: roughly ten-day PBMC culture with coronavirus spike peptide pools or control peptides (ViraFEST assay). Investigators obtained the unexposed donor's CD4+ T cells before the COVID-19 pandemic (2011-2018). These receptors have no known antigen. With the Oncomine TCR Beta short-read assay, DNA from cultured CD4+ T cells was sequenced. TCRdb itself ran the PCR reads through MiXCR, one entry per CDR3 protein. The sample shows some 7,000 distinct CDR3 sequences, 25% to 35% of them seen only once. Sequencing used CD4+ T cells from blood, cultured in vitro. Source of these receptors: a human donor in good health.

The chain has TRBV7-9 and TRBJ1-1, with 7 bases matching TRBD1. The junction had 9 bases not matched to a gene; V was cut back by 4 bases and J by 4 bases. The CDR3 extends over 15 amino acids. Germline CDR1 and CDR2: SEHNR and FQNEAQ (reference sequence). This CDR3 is CASSSQQGRSTEAFF. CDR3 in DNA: TGTGCCAGCAGCTCCCAACAGGGGAGGAGCACTGAAGCTTTCTTT. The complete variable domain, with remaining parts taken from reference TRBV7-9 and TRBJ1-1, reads DTGVSQNPRHKITKRGQNVTFRCDPISEHNRLYWYRQTLGQGPEFLTYFQNEAQLEKSRLLSDRFSAERPKGSFSTLEIQRTEQGDSAMYLCASSSQQGRSTEAFFGQGTRLTVV.

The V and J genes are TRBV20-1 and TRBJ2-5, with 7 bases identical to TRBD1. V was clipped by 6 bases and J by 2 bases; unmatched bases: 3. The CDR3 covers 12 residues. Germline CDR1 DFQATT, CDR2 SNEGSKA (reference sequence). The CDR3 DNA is TGCAGTGCGACAGGGCGGCAAGAGACCCAGTACTTC. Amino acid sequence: CSATGRQETQYF.